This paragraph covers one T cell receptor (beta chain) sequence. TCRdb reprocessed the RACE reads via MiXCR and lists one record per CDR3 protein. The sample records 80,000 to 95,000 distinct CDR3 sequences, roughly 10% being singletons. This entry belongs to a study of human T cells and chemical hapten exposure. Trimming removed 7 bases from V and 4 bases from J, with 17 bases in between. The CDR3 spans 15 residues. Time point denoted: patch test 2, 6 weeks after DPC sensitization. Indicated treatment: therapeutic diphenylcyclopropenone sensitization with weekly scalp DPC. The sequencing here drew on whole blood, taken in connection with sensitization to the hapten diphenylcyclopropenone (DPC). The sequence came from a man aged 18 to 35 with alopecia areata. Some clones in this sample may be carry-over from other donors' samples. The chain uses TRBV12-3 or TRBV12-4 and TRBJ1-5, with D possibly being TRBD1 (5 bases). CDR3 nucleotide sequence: TGTGCCAGCATTAATAAGGGGAGCGAGAATCAGCCCCAGCATTTT. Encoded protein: CASINKGSENQPQHF.